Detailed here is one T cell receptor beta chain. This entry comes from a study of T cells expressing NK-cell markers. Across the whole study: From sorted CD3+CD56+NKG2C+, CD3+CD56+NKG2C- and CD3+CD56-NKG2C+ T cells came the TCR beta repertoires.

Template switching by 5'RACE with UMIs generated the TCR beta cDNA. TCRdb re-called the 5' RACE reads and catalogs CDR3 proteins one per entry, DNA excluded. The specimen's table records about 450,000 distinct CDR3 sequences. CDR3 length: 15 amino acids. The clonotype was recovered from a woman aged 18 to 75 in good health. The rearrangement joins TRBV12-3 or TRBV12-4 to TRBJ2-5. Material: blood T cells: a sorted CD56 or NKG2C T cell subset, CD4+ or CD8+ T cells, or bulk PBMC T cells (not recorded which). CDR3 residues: CASSLRFERKETQYF.